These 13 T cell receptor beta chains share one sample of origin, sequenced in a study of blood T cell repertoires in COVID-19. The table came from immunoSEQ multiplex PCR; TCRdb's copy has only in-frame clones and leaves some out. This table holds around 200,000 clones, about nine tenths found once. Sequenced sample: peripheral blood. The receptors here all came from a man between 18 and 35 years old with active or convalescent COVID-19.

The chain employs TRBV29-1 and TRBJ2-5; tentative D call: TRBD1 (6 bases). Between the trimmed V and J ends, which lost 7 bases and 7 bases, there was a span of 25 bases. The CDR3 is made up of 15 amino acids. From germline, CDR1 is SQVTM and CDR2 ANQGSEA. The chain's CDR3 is CSADPPGASDGTQYF. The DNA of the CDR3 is TGCAGCGCCGACCCCCCAGGGGCCAGCGATGGGACCCAGTACTTC.

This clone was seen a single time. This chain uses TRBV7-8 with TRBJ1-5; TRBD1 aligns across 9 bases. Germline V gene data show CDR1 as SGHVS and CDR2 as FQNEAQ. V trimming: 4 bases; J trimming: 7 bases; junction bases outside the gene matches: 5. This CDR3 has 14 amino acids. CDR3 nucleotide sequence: TGTGCCAGCAGCTCACGACAGGGGGAACAGCCCCAGCATTTT. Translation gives CASSSRQGEQPQHF.

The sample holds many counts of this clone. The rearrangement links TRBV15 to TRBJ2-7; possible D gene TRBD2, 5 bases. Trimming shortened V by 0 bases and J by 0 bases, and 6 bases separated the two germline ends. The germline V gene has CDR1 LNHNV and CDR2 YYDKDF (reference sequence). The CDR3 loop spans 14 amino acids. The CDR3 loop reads CATSRDGSSYEQYF. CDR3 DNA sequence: TGTGCCACCAGCAGAGATGGGAGCTCCTACGAGCAGTACTTC.

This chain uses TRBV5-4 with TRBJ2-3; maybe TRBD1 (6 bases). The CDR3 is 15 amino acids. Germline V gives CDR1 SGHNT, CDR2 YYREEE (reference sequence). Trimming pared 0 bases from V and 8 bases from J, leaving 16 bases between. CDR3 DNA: TGTGCCAGCAGCTTGGGGACAGAAGGAAGGGTTACGCAGTATTTT. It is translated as CASSLGTEGRVTQYF.

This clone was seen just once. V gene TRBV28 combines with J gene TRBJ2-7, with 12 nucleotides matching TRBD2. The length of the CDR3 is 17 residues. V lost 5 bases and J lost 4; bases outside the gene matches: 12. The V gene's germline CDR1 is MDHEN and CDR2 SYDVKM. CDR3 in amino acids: CASSRHRLAGADYEQYF. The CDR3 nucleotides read TGTGCCAGCAGTCGCCACAGACTAGCGGGAGCCGATTACGAGCAGTACTTC.

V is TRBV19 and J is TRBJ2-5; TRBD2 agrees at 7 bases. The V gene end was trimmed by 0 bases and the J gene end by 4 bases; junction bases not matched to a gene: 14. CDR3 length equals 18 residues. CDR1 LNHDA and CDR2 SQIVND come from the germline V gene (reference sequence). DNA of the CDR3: TGTGCCAGTAGTATAGATAAATTTAGAGCGGGACGTGGAGAGACCCAGTACTTC. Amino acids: CASSIDKFRAGRGETQYF.

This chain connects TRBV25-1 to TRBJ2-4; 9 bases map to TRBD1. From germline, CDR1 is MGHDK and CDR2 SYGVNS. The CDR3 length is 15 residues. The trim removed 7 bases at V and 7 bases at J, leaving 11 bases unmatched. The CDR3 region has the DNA TGTGCCAGCAATGGGAATCGACAGGGGGAGAACATTCAGTACTTC. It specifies CASNGNRQGENIQYF. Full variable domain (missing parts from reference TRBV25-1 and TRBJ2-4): EADIYQTPRYLVIGTGKKITLECSQTMGHDKMYWYQQDPGMELHLIHYSYGVNSTEKGDLSSESTVSRIRTEHFPLTLESARPSHTSQYLCASNGNRQGENIQYFGAGTRLSVL.

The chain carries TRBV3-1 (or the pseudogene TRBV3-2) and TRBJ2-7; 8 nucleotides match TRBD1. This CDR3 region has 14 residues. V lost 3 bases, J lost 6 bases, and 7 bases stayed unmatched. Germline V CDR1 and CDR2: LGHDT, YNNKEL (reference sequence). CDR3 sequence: CASSHMDRESEQYF. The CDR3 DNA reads TGTGCCAGCAGCCATATGGACAGGGAAAGCGAGCAGTACTTC.

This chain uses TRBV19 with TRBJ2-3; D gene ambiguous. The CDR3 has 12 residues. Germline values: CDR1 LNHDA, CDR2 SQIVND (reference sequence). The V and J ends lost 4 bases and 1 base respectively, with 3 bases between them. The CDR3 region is CASSTRTDTQYF. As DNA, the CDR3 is TGTGCCAGTAGTACTCGCACAGATACGCAGTATTTT.

CDR3 region: CAWSPGTGGFYNSPLHF. In DNA form, the CDR3 reads TGTGCCTGGAGTCCCGGGACAGGGGGTTTCTATAATTCACCCCTCCACTTT. The V and J genes are TRBV30 and TRBJ1-6, with 11 bases identical to TRBD1. The junction had 6 bases not matched to a gene; V was cut back by 2 bases and J by 3 bases. This CDR3 contains 17 residues. CDR1 is GTSNPN, CDR2 SVGIG, per germline (reference sequence).

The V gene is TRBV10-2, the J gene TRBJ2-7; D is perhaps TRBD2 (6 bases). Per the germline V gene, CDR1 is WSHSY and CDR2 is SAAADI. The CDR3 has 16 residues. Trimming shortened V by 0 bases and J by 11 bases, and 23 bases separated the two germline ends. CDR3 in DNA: TGCGCCAGCAGTGAGTCGAGCTTGGGGGGTCAACCGGTAGAGTACTTC. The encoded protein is CASSESSLGGQPVEYF.

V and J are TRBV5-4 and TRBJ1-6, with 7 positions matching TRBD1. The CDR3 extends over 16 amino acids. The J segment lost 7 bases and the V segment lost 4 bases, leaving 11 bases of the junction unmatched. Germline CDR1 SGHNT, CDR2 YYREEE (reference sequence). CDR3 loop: CASSPSTTGTNSPLHF. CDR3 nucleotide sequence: TGTGCCAGCAGCCCGTCGACGACAGGGACAAATTCACCCCTCCACTTT.

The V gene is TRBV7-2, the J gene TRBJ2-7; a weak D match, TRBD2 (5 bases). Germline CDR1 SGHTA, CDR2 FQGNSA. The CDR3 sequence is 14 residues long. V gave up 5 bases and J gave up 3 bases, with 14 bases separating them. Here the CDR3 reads CASSPRLLIYEQYF. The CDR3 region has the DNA TGTGCCAGCAGCCCCCGACTACTGATCTACGAGCAGTACTTC.